The 22 T cell receptor beta chains listed next were all sequenced from one sample in a study of beta chain features in type 1 diabetes. Study-wide results and caveats: The study found moderately but significantly shorter TCRB CDR3s in all four CD4+ subsets of Type 1 diabetes patients.

The authors reverse transcribed all of the isolated RNA, so sequencing captured expressed TCRB transcripts. TCRdb's copy holds only in-frame clones and misses some; the assay was immunoSEQ multiplex PCR. The data contain roughly 280,000 clones, less than 30% of them singletons. These receptors lack a known antigen. The specimen was naive CD4+ T cells from blood. Receptors originate from a woman aged 30 to 39 with type 1 diabetes.

The J gene is TRBJ2-3, the V gene TRBV30; possibly TRBD2 for D (6 bases). V was cut by 5 bases and J by 6 bases, with 15 bases left in between. CDR1 and CDR2 (germline): GTSNPN, SVGIG (reference sequence). This CDR3 has 13 residues. The CDR3 here is CAWAPRLADTQYF. The CDR3 coding sequence is TGTGCCTGGGCCCCCCGGCTAGCGGATACGCAGTATTTT. The full variable domain, in which reference TRBV30 and TRBJ2-3 provide the parts outside the CDR3, is SQTIHQWPATLVQPVGSPLSLECTVEGTSNPNLYWYRQAAGRGLQLLFYSVGIGQISSEVPQNLSASRPQDRQFILSSKKLLLSDSGFYLCAWAPRLADTQYFGPGTRLTVL.

This chain joins TRBV27 and TRBJ1-3; D call uncertain. This CDR3 spans 14 amino acids. Germline V CDR1 and CDR2: MNHEY, SMNVEV (reference sequence). V was shortened by 4 bases and J by 0 bases, with 7 bases between the two germline ends. CDR3 coding DNA: TGTGCCAGCAGTTCCGTACTCTCTGGAAACACCATATATTTT. Encoded protein: CASSSVLSGNTIYF.

This clone has more than one count but fewer than ten. The gene calls are TRBV9 and TRBJ2-3, with 9 bases aligning to TRBD1. Germline loops: CDR1 SGDLS, CDR2 YYNGEE. The CDR3 sequence is 16 residues long. With V trimmed by 2 bases and J by 2 bases, 6 bases remained unmatched. The CDR3 reads CASSVLDRGHTDTQYF. Here the CDR3 DNA reads TGTGCCAGCAGCGTCCTGGACAGGGGCCACACAGATACGCAGTATTTT.

CDR3 protein: CASSSRTSVANEQFF. The CDR3 DNA reads as TGTGCCAGCAGCTCGCGGACTAGCGTTGCAAATGAGCAGTTCTTC. The chain is built from TRBV7-8 and TRBJ2-1; 9 nucleotides match TRBD2. The germline V gene encodes CDR1 SGHVS and CDR2 FQNEAQ. V lost 4 bases, J lost 7 bases, and 8 bases stayed unmatched. The CDR3 consists of 15 residues.

The V gene is TRBV5-1, the J gene TRBJ2-6, with a weak D call TRBD2 (5 bases). Between the trimmed V and J ends, which lost 6 bases and 2 bases, there was a span of 9 bases. This CDR3 is 14 amino acids long. Germline V CDR1 and CDR2: SGHRS, YFSETQ. CDR3 amino acids: CASTEGPGANVLTF. In nucleotides, the CDR3 is TGCGCCAGCACCGAGGGTCCTGGGGCCAACGTCCTGACTTTC.

This clone was seen a handful of times. The chain links TRBV4-1 to TRBJ2-1; possible D gene TRBD2, 5 bases. Germline V gene lookup returns CDR1 MGHRA and CDR2 YSYEKL. The CDR3 contains 12 residues. Trimming cost V 4 bases and J 11 bases, with 12 bases left between them. In DNA form, the CDR3 reads TGCGCCAGCAGCCCCGAGGAGGTGCAGCAGTTCTTC. The encoded protein is CASSPEEVQQFF.

The chain combines TRBV2 with TRBJ1-1; TRBD1 matches 9 bases. Germline CDR1 and CDR2: SNHLY and FYNNEI. The V gene end was trimmed by 8 bases and the J gene end by 4 bases; junction bases not matched to a gene: 8. This CDR3 region has 14 residues. CDR3 coding DNA: TGTGCCAGCGGTCTTACAGGGGGCGGCACTGAAGCTTTCTTT. This translates into CASGLTGGGTEAFF.

The rearrangement joins TRBV30 to TRBJ1-5; 7 nucleotides line up with TRBD1. Germline V gene lookup returns CDR1 GTSNPN and CDR2 SVGIG (reference sequence). This CDR3 spans 13 amino acids. With V trimmed by 4 bases and J by 5 bases, 5 bases remained unmatched. The DNA for the CDR3 is TGTGCCTGGACAGGGGGGCCCCATCAGCCCCAGCATTTT. Translating it yields CAWTGGPHQPQHF. Drawing the rest from reference TRBV30 and TRBJ1-5, the complete variable domain is SQTIHQWPATLVQPVGSPLSLECTVEGTSNPNLYWYRQAAGRGLQLLFYSVGIGQISSEVPQNLSASRPQDRQFILSSKKLLLSDSGFYLCAWTGGPHQPQHFGDGTRLSIL.

The rearrangement joins TRBV5-4 to TRBJ2-1; TRBD2 matches 9 bases. The V segment lost 4 bases and the J segment 2 bases; nucleotides outside the gene matches: 7. Germline V CDR1 and CDR2: SGHNT, YYREEE (reference sequence). The length of the CDR3 is 16 residues. The CDR3 sequence: CASSHLAGLPYNEQFF. The CDR3 nucleotides read TGTGCCAGCAGCCACCTAGCGGGACTCCCCTACAATGAGCAGTTCTTC.

The table lists this clone with a few counts. The chain combines TRBV9 with TRBJ2-3, with 7 nucleotides matching TRBD1. Germline-derived CDR1 and CDR2 are SGDLS and YYNGEE. The CDR3 totals 12 residues. The trim removed 3 bases at V and 10 bases at J, leaving 5 bases unmatched. The chain's CDR3 is CASSGYRGAQYF. In DNA form, the CDR3 reads TGTGCCAGCAGCGGGTACAGGGGAGCGCAGTATTTT.

This clone has a handful of counts. The chain is built from TRBV19 and TRBJ2-7, with D uncertain. CDR3 size: 15 residues. V was clipped by 4 bases and J by 0 bases, with 13 bases between them. Per the germline V gene, CDR1 is LNHDA and CDR2 is SQIVND (reference sequence). CDR3 DNA: TGTGCCAGTAGTAACCAAGGCTGGAGCTCCTACGAGCAGTACTTC. This codes for CASSNQGWSSYEQYF.

The chain recombines TRBV9 with TRBJ1-5; tentatively, D is TRBD1 (6 bases). This CDR3 contains 14 residues. V was clipped by 0 bases and J by 5 bases, with 9 bases between them. The germline CDR1 and CDR2 sequences are SGDLS and YYNGEE. The CDR3 loop is CASSVGDTYQPQHF. The CDR3 DNA is TGTGCCAGCAGCGTAGGGGACACTTATCAGCCCCAGCATTTT.

CDR3 DNA: TGCGCCAGCAGCCAAGTCCTGGGCGGGAGATGGGAGACCCAGTACTTC. Translating it yields CASSQVLGGRWETQYF. The chain joins TRBV4-1 to TRBJ2-5, with 7 bases matching TRBD2. The trim removed 1 base at V and 5 bases at J, leaving 10 bases unmatched. The CDR3 is 16 amino acids. The V gene's germline CDR1 is MGHRA and CDR2 YSYEKL.

This chain connects TRBV5-6 to TRBJ2-2, with a possible D match to TRBD2 (6 bases). Germline CDR1 SGHDT, CDR2 YYEEEE. CDR3 length: 16 amino acids. V gave up 0 bases and J gave up 0 bases, with 9 bases separating them. CDR3 in amino acids: CASSLVPGANTGELFF. The CDR3 DNA follows: TGTGCCAGCAGCTTGGTGCCGGGAGCGAACACCGGGGAGCTGTTTTTT.

The chain employs TRBV7-9 and TRBJ2-5; D is uncertain. This CDR3 spans 12 amino acids. Germline values: CDR1 SEHNR, CDR2 FQNEAQ (reference sequence). V was shortened by 4 bases and J by 2 bases, with 5 bases between the two germline ends. CDR3 loop: CASSSRQETQYF. The DNA for the CDR3 is TGTGCCAGCAGCTCCCGGCAAGAGACCCAGTACTTC.

This clone was counted only a few times. The rearrangement uses TRBV4-2 and TRBJ2-1; D not certain. The CDR3 spans 14 residues. Germline values: CDR1 LGHNA, CDR2 YNFKEQ. V dropped 4 bases and J dropped 2 bases, with 9 bases sitting between them. The CDR3 loop reads CASSLPSPYNEQFF. CDR3 DNA sequence: TGTGCCAGCAGCCTCCCGTCTCCCTACAATGAGCAGTTCTTC.

This clone was observed once. This sequence joins TRBV7-2 and TRBJ2-1; TRBD2 matches 9 bases. This CDR3 is 16 amino acids long. The ends lost 5 bases at V and 0 bases at J; junction bases unmatched: 5. Germline V CDR1 and CDR2: SGHTA, FQGNSA. The CDR3: CASSQRGLASYNEQFF. The CDR3 DNA sequence: TGTGCCAGCAGCCAGCGGGGACTAGCCTCCTACAATGAGCAGTTCTTC.

This sequence joins TRBV6-1 and TRBJ1-5; 7 bases are shared with TRBD1. This CDR3 is built from 13 residues. From germline, CDR1 is MNHNS and CDR2 SASEGT. With 8 bases clipped from V and 6 bases from J, the junction kept 7 bases outside the gene matches. CDR3 loop: CASLGQVGQPQHF. CDR3 coding DNA: TGTGCCAGCTTAGGACAGGTGGGTCAGCCCCAGCATTTT.

This chain connects TRBV28 to TRBJ2-5; 12 bases are shared with TRBD2. V dropped 2 bases and J dropped 4; count of bases not matched to a gene: 2. Germline-derived CDR1 and CDR2 are MDHEN and SYDVKM. CDR3 length: 15 residues. CDR3 in amino acids: CASSLPTSGGETQYF. The CDR3 DNA sequence: TGTGCCAGCAGTTTACCGACTAGCGGGGGAGAGACCCAGTACTTC.

The chain employs TRBV5-6 and TRBJ2-5; D might be TRBD1 (6 bases). Germline CDR1 and CDR2: SGHDT and YYEEEE. The ends were cut back, 0 bases at V and 4 bases at J, with 7 bases in the middle. The CDR3 spans 13 residues. CDR3 in amino acids: CASSLVGAETQYF. The CDR3, as DNA: TGTGCCAGCAGCTTGGTGGGGGCAGAGACCCAGTACTTC.

There are a few counts of this clone. The rearrangement uses TRBV5-1 and TRBJ2-1; 7 bases match TRBD1. Germline assignment: CDR1 SGHRS and CDR2 YFSETQ. With 2 bases clipped from V and 9 bases from J, the junction kept 5 bases outside the gene matches. The CDR3 covers 13 residues. The CDR3 sequence: CASSLEGAGEQFF. The CDR3 nucleotides read TGCGCCAGCAGCTTAGAGGGGGCCGGTGAGCAGTTCTTC.

J is TRBJ1-1 and V is TRBV6-5; D possibly corresponds to TRBD1 (6 bases). Trimming cost V 0 bases and J 1 base, with 12 bases left between them. The CDR3 length is 16 residues. Per germline, CDR1 MNHEY and CDR2 SVGAGI. The CDR3 DNA follows: TGTGCCAGCAGTTACTCGACAGGCGTACAGAACACTGAAGCTTTCTTT. Translation gives CASSYSTGVQNTEAFF.